This T cell receptor beta chain originates from a study of T cell changes during pregnancy in multiple sclerosis. TCRdb keeps only in-frame clones here, not all; method: immunoSEQ multiplex PCR. Counted here are tens of thousands of clones, about 93% occurring once; the ten biggest clones make up roughly 3.9%. The specimen comprised CD8+ T cells from peripheral blood mononuclear cells, sampled after pregnancy. The receptor was isolated from a female donor with multiple sclerosis, enrolled in a pregnancy study.

In DNA form, the CDR3 reads TGCGCCAGCAGCTTGCGCCGACAAGGCTCTGGAAACACCATATATTTT. Protein: CASSLRRQGSGNTIYF. The rearrangement joins TRBV5-1 to TRBJ1-3; D is unresolved. Germline CDR1 and CDR2: SGHRS and YFSETQ. The CDR3 sequence is 16 residues long. The germline V and J ends were trimmed by 1 base and 0 bases, with 11 bases remaining between them.